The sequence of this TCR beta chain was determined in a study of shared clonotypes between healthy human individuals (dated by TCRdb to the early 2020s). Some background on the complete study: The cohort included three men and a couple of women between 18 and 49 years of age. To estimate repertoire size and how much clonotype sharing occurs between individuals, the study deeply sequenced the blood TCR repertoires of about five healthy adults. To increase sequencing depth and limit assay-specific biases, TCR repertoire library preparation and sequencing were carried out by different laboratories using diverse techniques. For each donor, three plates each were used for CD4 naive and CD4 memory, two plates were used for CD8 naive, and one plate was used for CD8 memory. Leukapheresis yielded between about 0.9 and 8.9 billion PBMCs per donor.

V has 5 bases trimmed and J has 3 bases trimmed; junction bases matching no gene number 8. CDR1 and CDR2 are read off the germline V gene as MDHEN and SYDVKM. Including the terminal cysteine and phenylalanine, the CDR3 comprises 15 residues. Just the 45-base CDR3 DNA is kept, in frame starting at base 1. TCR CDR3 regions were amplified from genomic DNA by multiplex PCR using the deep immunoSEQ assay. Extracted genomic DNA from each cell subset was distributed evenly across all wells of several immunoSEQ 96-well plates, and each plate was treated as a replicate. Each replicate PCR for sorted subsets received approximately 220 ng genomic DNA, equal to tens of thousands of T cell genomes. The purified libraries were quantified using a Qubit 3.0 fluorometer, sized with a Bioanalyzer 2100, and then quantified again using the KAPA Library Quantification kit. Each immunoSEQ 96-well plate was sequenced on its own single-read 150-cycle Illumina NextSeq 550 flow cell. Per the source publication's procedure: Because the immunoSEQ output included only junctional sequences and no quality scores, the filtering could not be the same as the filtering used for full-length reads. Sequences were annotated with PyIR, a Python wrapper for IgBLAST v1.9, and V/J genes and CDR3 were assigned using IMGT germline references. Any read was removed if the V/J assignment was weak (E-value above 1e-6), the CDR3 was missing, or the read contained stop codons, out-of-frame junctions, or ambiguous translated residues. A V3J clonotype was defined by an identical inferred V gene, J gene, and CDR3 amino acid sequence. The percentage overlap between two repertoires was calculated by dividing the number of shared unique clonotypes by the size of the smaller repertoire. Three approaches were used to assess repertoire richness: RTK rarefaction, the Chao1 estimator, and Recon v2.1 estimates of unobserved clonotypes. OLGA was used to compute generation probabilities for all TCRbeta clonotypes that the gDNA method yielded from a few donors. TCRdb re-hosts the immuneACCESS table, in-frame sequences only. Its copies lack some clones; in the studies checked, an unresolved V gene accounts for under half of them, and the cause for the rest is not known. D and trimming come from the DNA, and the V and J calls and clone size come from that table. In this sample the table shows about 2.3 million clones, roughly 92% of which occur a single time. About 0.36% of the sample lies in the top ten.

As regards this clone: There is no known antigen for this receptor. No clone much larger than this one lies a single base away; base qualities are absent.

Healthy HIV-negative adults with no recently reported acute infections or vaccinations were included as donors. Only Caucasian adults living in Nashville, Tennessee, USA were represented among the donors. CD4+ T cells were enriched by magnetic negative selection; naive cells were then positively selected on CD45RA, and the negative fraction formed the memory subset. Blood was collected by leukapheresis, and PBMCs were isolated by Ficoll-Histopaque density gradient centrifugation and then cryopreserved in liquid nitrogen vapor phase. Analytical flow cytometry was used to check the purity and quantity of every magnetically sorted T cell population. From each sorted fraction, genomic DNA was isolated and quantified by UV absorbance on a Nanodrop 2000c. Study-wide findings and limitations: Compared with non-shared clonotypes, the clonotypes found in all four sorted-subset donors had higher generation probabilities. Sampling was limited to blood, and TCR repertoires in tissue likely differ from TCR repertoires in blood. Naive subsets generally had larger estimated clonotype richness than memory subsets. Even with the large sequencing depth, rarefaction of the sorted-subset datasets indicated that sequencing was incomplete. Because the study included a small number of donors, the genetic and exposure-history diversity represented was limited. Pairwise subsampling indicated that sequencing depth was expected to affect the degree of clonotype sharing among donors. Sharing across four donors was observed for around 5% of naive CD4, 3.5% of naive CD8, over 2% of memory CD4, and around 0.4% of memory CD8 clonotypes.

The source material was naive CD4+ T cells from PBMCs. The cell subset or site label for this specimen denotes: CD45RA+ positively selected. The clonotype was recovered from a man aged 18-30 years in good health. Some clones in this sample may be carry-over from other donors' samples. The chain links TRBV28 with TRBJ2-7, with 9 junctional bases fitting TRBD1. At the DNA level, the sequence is TGTGCCAGCAGTACACCGGGACAGGGAGTCTACGAGCAGTACTTC. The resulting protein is CASSTPGQGVYEQYF.